These T cell receptor beta chains were read from a single sample in a study of cytomegalovirus exposure and HLA in healthy donors. Sequenced by immunoSEQ multiplex PCR; TCRdb stores in-frame clones only, minus some. The repertoire holds 150,000 to 200,000 clones, with approximately 85% as singletons. The source material was PBMCs. All receptors derive from a man over 45 in good health and CMV-seropositive. Each CDR3 is given with its conserved first and last residue. Fields, in order: V gene, D gene, J gene, clone size, CDR3 DNA, CDR3 protein. D genes are given only for firm matches. Clone size is stated in some rows and not others, as once, few, many or a class when expanded.

TRBV7-9	TRBD2	TRBJ2-1	-	TGTGCCAGCAGTCTTTACTTAAGCGGGGGGTGGAATGAGCAGTTCTTC	CASSLYLSGGWNEQFF
TRBV19	-	TRBJ2-5	-	TGTGCCAGTAGCCTTCGGGCAGGGGTCCAAGAGACCCAGTACTTC	CASSLRAGVQETQYF
TRBV9	-	TRBJ1-1	-	TGTGCCAGCAGCGTAGTGGGCTTCGGGGGGCCCACTGAAGCTTTCTTT	CASSVVGFGGPTEAFF
TRBV5-1	TRBD2	TRBJ2-2	-	TGCGCCAGCAGCTTAGCGGGGATAGGGACGGACACCGGGGAGCTGTTTTTT	CASSLAGIGTDTGELFF
TRBV2	-	TRBJ2-7	-	TGTGCCAGCAGAGAACACTACGAGCAGTACTTC	CASREHYEQYF
TRBV6-1	-	TRBJ2-5	once	TGTGCCAGCAGTGTATTAACAGGACAAGAGACCCAGTACTTC	CASSVLTGQETQYF
TRBV6-1	TRBD1	TRBJ2-4	-	TGTGCCAGCTCCGGGACAGGGGGCTTCAAAAACATTCAGTACTTC	CASSGTGGFKNIQYF
TRBV27	TRBD1	TRBJ2-7	few	TGTGCCAGCAGTCCCCGGGACAGCACCTACGAGCAGTACTTC	CASSPRDSTYEQYF
TRBV5-1	TRBD1	TRBJ2-7	-	TGCGCCAGCAGCCCCGGGACAGGGAGATCCTACGAGCAGTACTTC	CASSPGTGRSYEQYF
TRBV25-1	-	TRBJ2-1	-	TGTGCCAGCAGTGAGAACAGCCCGGTGCGCCTGTTCTTC	CASSENSPVRLFF
TRBV2	-	TRBJ1-1	-	TGTGCCAGCAGTGAAACGGAGGGTTTCGAAACTGAAGCTTTCTTT	CASSETEGFETEAFF
TRBV7-6	TRBD2	TRBJ2-7	-	TGTGCCAGCAGCTCGACTAGCGGGCGGGGGGTCGAGCAGTACTTC	CASSSTSGRGVEQYF
TRBV2	TRBD2	TRBJ2-7	-	TGTGCCAGCAGATACGCGGGGGGGTCTCACTACGGGCAGTACTTC	CASRYAGGSHYGQYF
TRBV4-3	TRBD2	TRBJ2-5	-	TGCGCCAGCAGCCCGAGCGGGGGGGTCCAAGAGACCCAGTACTTC	CASSPSGGVQETQYF
TRBV5-4	TRBD1	TRBJ1-1	-	TGTGCCAGCAGCTTGGGGGTAGGGGGCAGTAATGAAGCTTTCTTT	CASSLGVGGSNEAFF
TRBV4-2	-	TRBJ1-5	-	TGTGCCAGCAGCCAAGAGCGGGGGGATCAGCCCCAGCATTTT	CASSQERGDQPQHF
TRBV7-2	TRBD1	TRBJ2-1	-	TGTGCCAGCAGCTATACAGGGGATTCCTACAATGAGCAGTTCTTC	CASSYTGDSYNEQFF
TRBV6-5	-	TRBJ1-2	-	TGTGCCAGCAGGAAGGGGGATGGCTACACCTTC	CASRKGDGYTF
TRBV28	-	TRBJ1-2	-	TGTGCCAGCAGTTTGGAGACGAGTGGCTACACCTTC	CASSLETSGYTF
TRBV28	-	TRBJ1-3	-	TGTGCCAGCAGCTCCGCGCAACAGGGAAACACCATATATTTT	CASSSAQQGNTIYF
TRBV4-3	-	TRBJ2-7	once	TGCGCCAGCAGCCAAGATCTTGACAGCTACGAGCAGTACTTC	CASSQDLDSYEQYF
TRBV28	-	TRBJ2-4	-	TGTGCCAGCAGGGAGGGACAGAGAGCCAAAAACATTCAGTACTTC	CASREGQRAKNIQYF
TRBV6-4	-	TRBJ2-7	once	TGTGCCAGCAGTGACTCGAATCCGGGTTCCGGGAGTGACGAGCAGTACTTC	CASSDSNPGSGSDEQYF
TRBV6-5	-	TRBJ1-1	-	TGTGCCAGCAGTTACTCGATCGGTGTTGACACTGAAGCTTTCTTT	CASSYSIGVDTEAFF
TRBV7-2	TRBD1	TRBJ2-1	-	TGTGCCAGCAGCTTAGCACAGGGGGCGAGGAATGAGCAGTTCTTC	CASSLAQGARNEQFF
TRBV7-9	TRBD2	TRBJ2-2	-	TGTGCCAGCAGCCCCTCTAGCGGGACGGGCGGGGAGCTGTTTTTT	CASSPSSGTGGELFF
TRBV28	-	TRBJ1-1	-	TGTGCCAGCAGTTCGATAGGGGAATTCACGAACACTGAAGCTTTCTTT	CASSSIGEFTNTEAFF
TRBV11-2	-	TRBJ1-3	few	TGTGCCAGCAGCTCAAAGGACTTTGTCTCTGGAAACACCATATATTTT	CASSSKDFVSGNTIYF
TRBV2	-	TRBJ2-1	-	TGTGCCAGCAGTACGACTCGGATATCCAATGAGCAGTTCTTC	CASSTTRISNEQFF
TRBV9	-	TRBJ2-1	-	TGTGCCAGCAGTCTTGGCGGGACAGCTGACAATGAGCAGTTCTTC	CASSLGGTADNEQFF
TRBV9	TRBD2	TRBJ2-7	once	TGTGCCAGCAGCACTGAGGTGGGAGGGCCATCCGAGCAGTACTTC	CASSTEVGGPSEQYF